Presented here are 18 T cell receptor beta chains from one specimen sequenced in a study of blood T cell repertoires in COVID-19. Profiling relied on immunoSEQ multiplex PCR, and the TCRdb table lists in-frame clones only, not all of them. The repertoire holds more than 250,000 clones, 88% seen once, with around 0.67% in the top ten. The material sequenced was peripheral blood. Receptors were obtained from a human donor in a cohort sampled during active COVID-19.

The V call is TRBV2, the J call TRBJ2-5; maybe TRBD2 (6 bases). V lost 3 bases, J lost 5 bases, and 13 bases lay in between. Germline loops: CDR1 SNHLY, CDR2 FYNNEI. The CDR3 contains 14 residues. The CDR3 region is CASSEGRGGETQYF. The CDR3 region has the DNA TGTGCCAGCAGTGAGGGGCGGGGTGGGGAGACCCAGTACTTC.

The chain employs TRBV6-4 and TRBJ2-7; no reliable D call. The germline CDR1 and CDR2 sequences are MRHNA and SNTAGT. The CDR3 contains 15 residues. V was trimmed by 2 bases and J by 0 bases, leaving 11 bases between them. The CDR3 DNA reads as TGTGCCAGCAGTGACGGAGCGACCCGCTCCTACGAGCAGTACTTC. Translated: CASSDGATRSYEQYF.

The chain employs TRBV4-1 and TRBJ2-3; the match to TRBD2 covers 7 bases. CDR3 length: 16 residues. V lost 0 bases to trimming and J lost 2 bases; unmatched junction nucleotides: 5. Germline V CDR1 and CDR2: MGHRA, YSYEKL. This CDR3 is CASSQEPAGTTDTQYF. The CDR3 coding sequence is TGCGCCAGCAGCCAAGAGCCAGCGGGGACCACAGATACGCAGTATTTT.

The chain carries TRBV11-1 and TRBJ1-1; no reliable D call. V was trimmed by 1 base and J by 3 bases, leaving 12 bases between them. This CDR3 spans 15 amino acids. CDR1 is SGHAT, CDR2 FQDESV, per germline (reference sequence). In DNA form, the CDR3 reads TGTGCCAGCAGCTTAGGACTCCACGGGGACACTGAAGCTTTCTTT. Its protein product is CASSLGLHGDTEAFF.

The V gene is TRBV4-1, the J gene TRBJ2-3; D possibly corresponds to TRBD2 (6 bases). The germline V and J ends were trimmed by 2 bases and 0 bases, with 12 bases remaining between them. Germline V gene data show CDR1 as MGHRA and CDR2 as YSYEKL. The CDR3 consists of 16 residues. CDR3 DNA sequence: TGCGCCAGCAGCCAACTGGGGAGGACTAGCACAGATACGCAGTATTTT. This translates into CASSQLGRTSTDTQYF.

This clone was counted a single time. The V and J genes are TRBV27 and TRBJ1-5; no reliable D call. CDR3 size: 13 residues. Germline CDR1 MNHEY, CDR2 SMNVEV (reference sequence). V lost 0 bases, J lost 9 bases, and 9 bases lay in between. CDR3 sequence (DNA): TGTGCCAGCAGTTTATCCCACCGGGGGCCCCAGCATTTT. Its protein product is CASSLSHRGPQHF.

The gene calls are TRBV30 and TRBJ1-5; weak D call: TRBD1 (6 bases). Germline CDR1 GTSNPN, CDR2 SVGIG (reference sequence). There are 12 residues in the CDR3. V lost 5 bases, J lost 7 bases, and 12 bases lay in between. This chain's CDR3 is CAWDKGDQPQHF. The CDR3 DNA sequence: TGTGCCTGGGATAAGGGGGACCAGCCCCAGCATTTT.

This clone was recorded once. The CDR3 loop reads CASTSRTGNTEAFF. DNA for the CDR3: TGTGCCAGCACGTCGAGGACAGGTAACACTGAAGCTTTCTTT. This sequence joins TRBV6-5 and TRBJ1-1; 7 nucleotides agree with TRBD1. Unmatched junction bases numbered 7, after V lost 7 bases and J lost 2 bases. Germline CDR1 is MNHEY and CDR2 is SVGAGI. This CDR3 has 14 residues.

The rearrangement joins TRBV5-3 to TRBJ2-7; no definite D call. TRBV5-3 is marked as an open reading frame, function uncertain. This CDR3 has 9 amino acids. V shed 10 bases and J shed 4 bases, with 6 bases lying between them. CDR3 loop: CAPGYEQYF. In DNA form, the CDR3 reads TGTGCCCCCGGGTACGAGCAGTACTTC.

The gene calls are TRBV6-5 and TRBJ2-7, with 8 bases fitting TRBD1. The germline V gene has CDR1 MNHEY and CDR2 SVGAGI. The CDR3 covers 14 residues. V was clipped by 6 bases and J by 6 bases; unmatched bases: 10. CDR3 nucleotides: TGTGCCAGCAGCCCGGACAGGGAAGTGCGCGAGCAGTACTTC. Amino acid sequence: CASSPDREVREQYF.

The chain recombines TRBV2 with TRBJ2-1; 8 nucleotides align to TRBD2. The CDR3 runs 14 residues. The trim removed 8 bases at V and 0 bases at J, leaving 3 bases unmatched. The germline CDR1 and CDR2 sequences are SNHLY and FYNNEI. The CDR3 coding sequence is TGTGCCAGCTTAAGCGGGAGCTCCTACAATGAGCAGTTCTTC. As protein: CASLSGSSYNEQFF.

A single count supports this clone. The rearrangement uses TRBV20-1 and TRBJ2-3, with unresolved D. There are 11 residues in the CDR3. Germline CDR1 DFQATT, CDR2 SNEGSKA (reference sequence). V was trimmed by 7 bases and J by 6 bases, leaving 11 bases between them. CDR3 sequence (DNA): TGCAGTGTTGTTTTAGTCGATACGCAGTATTTT. This translates into CSVVLVDTQYF.

This sequence joins TRBV9 and TRBJ2-2; D uncertain. The V gene's germline CDR1 is SGDLS and CDR2 YYNGEE. With 3 bases removed from V and 2 bases from J, the gap between germline ends came to 5 bases. This CDR3 region has 13 residues. The CDR3 reads CASSGQNTGELFF. Here the CDR3 DNA reads TGTGCCAGCAGCGGACAAAACACCGGGGAGCTGTTTTTT.

The V gene is TRBV11-2, the J gene TRBJ2-7, with 10 bases aligning to TRBD2. In germline, CDR1 is SGHAT, CDR2 FQNNGV. The CDR3 has 18 residues. V was pared by 2 bases and J by 2 bases, with 12 bases of the junction left unmatched. The CDR3 sequence is CASSLSSVAGGLPYEQYF. CDR3 bases: TGTGCCAGCAGCTTATCTTCGGTAGCGGGAGGTCTCCCCTACGAGCAGTACTTC.

This clone appeared a few times. J is TRBJ2-1 and V is TRBV4-1; the match to TRBD2 covers 12 bases. V lost 4 bases and J lost 7; bases outside the gene matches: 11. Germline V CDR1 and CDR2: MGHRA, YSYEKL. This CDR3 contains 17 residues. The CDR3 nucleotides are TGCGCCAGCAGCCCGGGGTCTAGCGGGAGGGCCTGGAATGAGCAGTTCTTC. The encoded protein is CASSPGSSGRAWNEQFF.

The CDR3 sequence is CASSLRRGNIQYF. CDR3 nucleotides: TGTGCCAGCAGCTTGAGACGGGGAAACATTCAGTACTTC. This chain connects TRBV7-2 to TRBJ2-4, with TRBD2 as a possible D gene (5 bases). Trimming pared 3 bases from V and 6 bases from J, leaving 9 bases between. The CDR3 is made up of 13 amino acids. CDR1 is SGHTA and CDR2 is FQGNSA in the germline V gene.

Here the CDR3 DNA reads TGTGCCTCGACAGGGAATAGCAATCAGCCCCAGCATTTT. It codes for CASTGNSNQPQHF. The rearrangement uses TRBV6-5 and TRBJ1-5, with 7 bases identical to TRBD1. The V segment lost 11 bases and the J segment 0 bases; nucleotides outside the gene matches: 4. This CDR3 comprises 13 residues. The V gene's germline CDR1 is MNHEY and CDR2 SVGAGI.

V is TRBV4-3 and J is TRBJ2-2, with D perhaps TRBD2 (5 bases). Germline CDR1 LGHNA, CDR2 YSLEER. The CDR3 is 16 amino acids. V was cut by 0 bases and J by 0 bases, with 8 bases left in between. For the CDR3, the DNA is TGCGCCAGCAGCCAAGAGGTGCGGGCGAACACCGGGGAGCTGTTTTTT. It translates to CASSQEVRANTGELFF.